This note documents a single T cell receptor beta chain sequence. This clonotype showed up just a few times. Which antigen it targets is not known. Per-base quality was not reported, and no clone a single base away is much larger than it. Sequencing was carried out with an Illumina NovaSeq 6000. TCRalpha and TCRbeta cDNA libraries were built by 5'RACE with constant-segment primers, adding sample barcodes and unique molecular identifiers. Trizol reagent was used to extract RNA from every sample. Amplification of the libraries took two PCR steps, and the second step added a second sample barcode plus Illumina TruSeq adapters. Sequencing of libraries was performed on an Illumina NovaSeq with 2 x 150 bp paired-end reads. In the paper's pipeline: Demultiplexing of reads and collapsing into UMI-guided consensus sequences were performed with migec v1.2.7. With mixcr v2.1.11, UMI consensuses were aligned to TRA and TRB V and J templates and assembled into clonotypes. Expanded or contracted clonotypes were those called significant by both edgeR and NoisET, with noise models trained on biological replicates. For edgeR calls, the thresholds were a false discovery rate-adjusted p below 0.01 and a log2 fold-change of 1. As an exploratory analysis of dynamics, max-normalized trajectories of the 1000 most abundant clonotypes were examined by PCA with hierarchical clustering. Each responding clone was given a CD4 or CD8 phenotype based on the CD4+ and CD8+ repertoires, which had been sequenced separately. TCRdb cleaned the public reads at Q25 with fastp, built clones with MiXCR and kept in-frame beta chains. Each CDR3 protein appears once, grouped with its most common genes and DNA. TCRdb's processing, not the study's, gives the V and J calls here. For this sample there are about 290,000 distinct CDR3 sequences; 15% to 20% appear just once. The biggest ten clones account for 22% of the sample.

The CDR3 starts with the cysteine, ends with the phenylalanine, and has 11 residues. Only CDR3 DNA remains: 33 bases, in frame from the first base. V loses 6 bases, J loses 2 bases, and the germline ends lie 4 bases apart. The germline V gene yields MNHNS for CDR1 and SASEGT for CDR2. Ficoll-Paque density gradient centrifugation was used to isolate PBMCs. The data were taken from a study of T-cell memory formation after mild COVID-19 (dated by TCRdb to the early 2020s). At the level of the whole study: TCR sequence clusters from the two donors were largely donor specific. In two donors, T-cell clones that expanded and contracted after mild COVID-19 were tracked by sequencing TCRalpha and TCRbeta repertoires over time. Two young, previously healthy adult volunteers, one female and one male, were included in the cohort.

Overall results and qualifications from the work: Clones contracting from day 15 to 85 had balanced CD4/CD8 phenotypes, while a second wave expanding from day 15 to 37 was biased towards CD4+. The study included only a couple of mild cases, and larger cohorts that include severe cases with pre-infection samples were judged to be necessary. Some responding clones were detected in pre-infection memory, suggesting pre-existing cross-reactive memory T cells joined the SARS-CoV-2 response. Contracting CD4+ clones appeared mostly in the CM and EM memory subsets, whereas CD8+ clones were enriched in EMRA. SARS-CoV-2 specificity was not confirmed for the second-wave clones peaking on day 37.

Sample: PBMCs or a T cell subset sorted from them (not recorded which). The V and J genes are TRBV6-1 and TRBJ1-1, with the D gene too uncertain to name. This receptor was identified in a man in his late teens or twenties who had mild COVID-19 (a few samples of this study predate the infection). The sample titles of this study are shuffled in the database, so cell type and time point are left out; the donor was told from shared clones. The DNA sequence reads TGTGCCAGCAGCGAAAACACTGAAGCTTTCTTT. Its translation is CASSENTEAFF.